The T cell receptor beta chain under discussion was sequenced for a study of blood T cells in healthy people across ages. Study in general: About one barcoded beta molecule per two T cells was the capture yield of template switching. Study results and caveats: Unknown donor CMV status possibly confounded expanded clonotype changes.

Germline V gene data show CDR1 as SEHNR and CDR2 as FQNEAQ (reference sequence). V lost 5 bases, J lost 7 bases, and 20 bases stayed unmatched. This CDR3 has 18 amino acids. Using a J-beta primer mix together with a sample-barcoded 5' primer, a second PCR was run for about 6 to 11 cycles. A tag from a template-switch adaptor with 12 random nucleotides marked each cDNA molecule. All samples gave at least 2.5 million CDR3-containing paired-end reads. Via MiXCR, TCRdb re-called the 5' RACE reads, giving one row per CDR3 protein. This sample has some 1.5 million distinct CDR3 sequences, with roughly 43% found just once. With regard to this clonotype: As yet, its antigen is unknown.

Sequencing used blood. This TCR derives from a woman under 30 in good health. This chain uses TRBV7-9 with TRBJ2-7; 10 bases line up with TRBD1. DNA for the CDR3: TGTGCCAGCAGCACATCCTCTATCGACAGGGGGCTATGGAATGAGCAGTACTTC. This translates into CASSTSSIDRGLWNEQYF.